The sequence of this T cell receptor beta chain was determined in a study of blood T cell repertoires in COVID-19. Participants came from about 24 US areas, aged about 18 to 95 years. Participants had their cohort set by participant-reported clinical history. Authors' processing steps: For nucleated cells, counts were estimated from reference gene primer amplification. Produced via immunoSEQ multiplex PCR; TCRdb's table is partial and in-frame only. That table gives V, J and clone size, and the DNA gave D and trimming. Here the sample spans roughly 430,000 clones, roughly 88% being singletons. The V gene's germline CDR1 is GTSNPN and CDR2 SVGIG (reference sequence). The junction had 9 bases not matched to a gene; V was cut back by 8 bases and J by 3 bases. The CDR3 has 13 residues.

The V call is TRBV30, the J call TRBJ2-7; TRBD2 agrees at 8 bases. Sequencing input: PBMCs or T cells enriched from blood (not recorded which). This receptor was taken from a woman aged 35 to 49 with acute COVID-19. The CDR3 sequence is CAGTGTSSYEQYF. The CDR3 nucleotides are TGTGCCGGTACCGGGACTAGTAGCTACGAGCAGTACTTC. Full variable domain (rest looked up from reference TRBV30 and TRBJ2-7): SQTIHQWPATLVQPVGSPLSLECTVEGTSNPNLYWYRQAAGRGLQLLFYSVGIGQISSEVPQNLSASRPQDRQFILSSKKLLLSDSGFYLCAGTGTSSYEQYFGPGTRLTVT.